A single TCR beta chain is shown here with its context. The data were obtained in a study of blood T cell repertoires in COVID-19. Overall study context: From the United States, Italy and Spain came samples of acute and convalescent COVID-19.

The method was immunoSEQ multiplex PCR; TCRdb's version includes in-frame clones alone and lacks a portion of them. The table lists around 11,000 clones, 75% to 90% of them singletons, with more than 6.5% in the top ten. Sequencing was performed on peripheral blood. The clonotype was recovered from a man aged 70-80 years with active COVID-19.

CDR3 DNA sequence: TGTGCCAGCAGCTTGATGGGACAGGGTAACAATGAGCAGTTCTTC. Amino acid sequence: CASSLMGQGNNEQFF. This chain joins TRBV5-4 and TRBJ2-1, with 9 bases fitting TRBD1. After removal of 1 base from V and 5 bases from J, the junction contained 4 bases not matched to a gene. This CDR3 has 15 amino acids. Germline CDR1 is SGHNT and CDR2 is YYREEE (reference sequence).